Listed below are T cell receptor beta chains from one sample, sequenced in a study of Graves' ophthalmopathy and Graves' hyperthyroidism. Each CDR3 protein is one row after TCRdb ran MiXCR on the multiplex PCR reads. The data show about 1.2 million distinct CDR3 sequences, with about 40% seen just once and roughly 11% held by the top ten. The sample comprised peripheral blood or thyroid tissue (not recorded which). All receptors derive from an adult man with Graves' hyperthyroidism. Each CDR3 is given with its conserved first and last residue. Fields, in order: V gene, D gene, J gene, clone size, CDR3 protein, CDR3 DNA. The D gene is left open where the match is weak. Not every row has a clone size; where given, it reads once, few, many or a size class.

TRBV6-6	.	TRBJ1-6	.	CASSYSLAAGGNSPLHF	TGTGCCAGCAGTTATAGCCTGGCCGCCGGGGGTAATTCACCCCTCCACTTT
TRBV10-3	TRBD1	TRBJ1-5	.	CAISNGQGASQPQHF	TGTGCCATCAGCAACGGACAGGGGGCATCCCAGCCCCAGCATTTT
TRBV7-9	.	TRBJ2-7	many	CASSLNLYEQYF	TGTGCCAGCAGCTTAAACCTATACGAGCAGTACTTC
TRBV20-1	.	TRBJ2-5	.	CSARRESREETQYF	TGCAGTGCTAGAAGGGAGTCGCGAGAAGAGACCCAGTACTTC
TRBV2	.	TRBJ2-2	few	CASSPLASLTGELFF	TGTGCCAGCAGCCCACTCGCGAGCCTCACCGGGGAGCTGTTTTTT
TRBV25-1	.	TRBJ1-4	.	CASSEFPGREKLFF	TGTGCCAGCAGTGAATTCCCGGGGCGGGAAAAACTGTTTTTT
TRBV3-1	TRBD2	TRBJ2-6	.	CASSQELAGVRPGANVLTF	TGTGCCAGCAGCCAAGAACTAGCGGGAGTCCGCCCTGGGGCCAACGTCCTGACTTTC
TRBV19	TRBD1	TRBJ2-5	few	CASSSLGGQGDETQYF	TGTGCCAGTAGTAGCCTGGGCGGACAGGGGGATGAGACCCAGTACTTC
TRBV4-3	.	TRBJ1-2	.	CASSQDSGGDYGYTF	TGCGCCAGCAGCCAAGATTCCGGGGGCGACTATGGCTACACCTTC
TRBV2	.	TRBJ1-5	many	CASRTAENQPQHF	TGTGCCAGCAGGACGGCGGAGAATCAGCCCCAGCATTTT
TRBV7-9	TRBD1	TRBJ2-7	.	CASRPTGGNYEQYF	TGTGCCAGCAGACCGACAGGGGGTAACTACGAGCAGTACTTC
TRBV28	.	TRBJ1-1	.	CASSLGGEGEGDTEAFF	TGTGCCAGCAGTTTAGGTGGGGAAGGGGAGGGAGACACTGAAGCTTTCTTT
TRBV29-1	.	TRBJ1-1	many	CSVVRGIEAFF	TGCAGCGTTGTGAGGGGAATTGAAGCTTTCTTT
TRBV6-2/TRBV6-3	.	TRBJ2-6	few	CASKHSITGANVLTF	TGTGCCAGCAAACACTCGATAACTGGGGCCAACGTCCTGACTTTC
TRBV7-9	.	TRBJ1-1	.	CASSLSSPFGAQDTEAFF	TGTGCCAGCAGCTTGAGTTCGCCCTTTGGGGCGCAGGACACTGAAGCTTTCTTT
TRBV9	TRBD2	TRBJ2-5	many	CASSPSWEGETQYF	TGTGCCAGCAGCCCTTCTTGGGAGGGAGAGACCCAGTACTTC
TRBV10-1	.	TRBJ1-6	many	CASSGGASPLHF	TGCGCCAGCAGCGGGGGGGCTTCACCCCTCCACTTT
TRBV15	.	TRBJ2-5	.	CATSSVTPREETQYF	TGTGCCACCAGTAGCGTCACCCCCAGGGAAGAGACCCAGTACTTC
TRBV2	TRBD1	TRBJ2-2	.	CASSQGVGPNTGELFF	TGTGCCAGCAGCCAGGGGGTGGGACCGAACACCGGGGAGCTGTTTTTT
TRBV7-9	.	TRBJ1-4	.	CASSLGLAEKLFF	TGTGCCAGCAGCTTAGGGCTAGCGGAAAAACTGTTTTTT
TRBV7-2	TRBD2	TRBJ2-7	.	CASRPSGNSGEQYF	TGTGCCAGCAGACCTAGCGGGAACTCAGGGGAGCAGTACTTC
TRBV10-2	.	TRBJ2-7	.	CASSSSYGQYF	TGCGCCAGCAGCAGCTCCTACGGGCAGTACTTC
TRBV7-9	.	TRBJ2-7	many	CASSRSSPKGYEQYF	TGTGCCAGCAGCCGATCTAGCCCGAAAGGTTACGAGCAGTACTTC
TRBV7-2	.	TRBJ2-7	.	CASSEGEFGYEQYF	TGTGCCAGCAGCGAGGGGGAGTTTGGCTACGAGCAGTACTTC
TRBV7-9	TRBD2	TRBJ2-6	.	CASSQLRGGPVHSGANVLTF	TGTGCCAGCAGCCAACTACGGGGGGGACCCGTTCACTCTGGGGCCAACGTCCTGACTTTC
TRBV6-2/TRBV6-3	TRBD1	TRBJ1-2	.	CASSTLDREVGYTF	TGTGCCAGCAGTACCTTGGACAGGGAGGTTGGCTACACCTTC
TRBV11-2	.	TRBJ2-5	few	CASTPWREIGETQYF	TGTGCCAGCACCCCCTGGAGGGAGATCGGGGAGACCCAGTACTTC
TRBV7-2	TRBD1	TRBJ2-7	few	CASSLDQGAGYF	TGTGCCAGCAGCTTAGACCAGGGGGCGGGGTACTTC
TRBV7-2	.	TRBJ1-1	.	CASSLEAGGVTTEAFF	TGTGCCAGCAGCTTAGAGGCGGGGGGCGTAACCACTGAAGCTTTCTTT
TRBV5-1	.	TRBJ1-5	.	CASSLPQHF	TGCGCCAGCAGCTTGCCACAGCATTTT
TRBV6-1	.	TRBJ2-5	.	CASLRERETQYF	TGTGCCAGCCTAAGGGAGCGTGAGACCCAGTACTTC
TRBV7-9	.	TRBJ2-5	.	CASSKEPGTQETQYF	TGTGCCAGCAGCAAAGAACCCGGGACTCAAGAGACCCAGTACTTC
TRBV7-6	.	TRBJ1-2	.	CASTVYGGEGYTF	TGTGCCAGCACCGTCTACGGGGGGGAAGGCTACACCTTC
TRBV25-1	.	TRBJ1-1	many	CASSIGEMNTEAFF	TGTGCCAGCAGCATCGGGGAGATGAACACTGAAGCTTTCTTT
TRBV6-4	.	TRBJ2-7	few	CASSSPESSYEQYF	TGTGCCAGCAGTTCCCCAGAGAGCTCCTACGAGCAGTACTTC
TRBV6-2/TRBV6-3	.	TRBJ1-5	.	CAVRPWDSNQPQHF	TGTGCCGTTCGACCGTGGGATAGCAATCAGCCCCAGCATTTT
TRBV7-9	.	TRBJ2-7	many	CASSRPGVSYEQYF	TGTGCCAGCAGCCGACCAGGGGTCTCCTACGAGCAGTACTTC